This T cell receptor (beta chain) came from a study of control samples from healthy donors and cancer patients. CDR3 size: 13 residues. CDR1 SNHLY and CDR2 FYNNEI come from the germline V gene. Trimming took 7 bases from V and 1 from J, leaving 10 bases between them. Assay used: immunoSEQ multiplex PCR; TCRdb lists only in-frame clones, some missing. The sample shows 120,000 or so clones, around nine tenths of them seen only once. The specimen sequenced was blood. V gene TRBV2 combines with J gene TRBJ1-1; D ambiguous. This clonotype was obtained from a man younger than 35 in good health. CDR3 sequence reads: CASTSGENTEAFF. CDR3 sequence (DNA): TGTGCCAGCACCTCGGGAGAGAACACTGAAGCTTTCTTT.